The T cell receptor (beta chain) under discussion was sequenced for a study of cytomegalovirus exposure and HLA in healthy donors. In the study overall: Of all 400 or so donors who were genotyped, under 90% belonged to the Caucasian-associated ancestry cluster.

Notes on this clone: The antigen is not known.

Primers for the PCR totalled 60 Vbeta and 13 Jbeta. Original methodology: Roughly 12 million of around 85 million unique TCR beta chains were shared, per a later count. Profiled with immunoSEQ multiplex PCR; TCRdb holds only in-frame clones, not every one. V, J and clone size are taken as reported in that table, and D and trimming were inferred from the DNA itself. Its table records some 62,000 clones. CDR1 is MNHNS, CDR2 SASEGT, per germline. Between the trimmed V and J ends, which lost 10 bases and 4 bases, there was a span of 19 bases. This CDR3 is 14 amino acids long. Study-level results: Later on, an analysis found that several of the most significant clusters appeared to be linked to common viral pathogens, which included parvovirus B19.

This chain links TRBV6-1 with TRBJ1-1; D gene ambiguous. The source is a man aged 25-40 years in good health and CMV-seropositive. Material for sequencing was PBMCs. CDR3 residues: CAIWTRGPGTEAFF. CDR3 DNA: TGTGCCATCTGGACGAGAGGGCCCGGCACTGAAGCTTTCTTT.